Listed here are 17 T cell receptor beta chains from one sample, sequenced in a study of cytomegalovirus exposure and HLA in healthy donors. Primers: 60 Vbeta forward and 13 Jbeta reverse. Profiled with immunoSEQ multiplex PCR; TCRdb holds only in-frame clones, not every one. The sample contains about 160,000 clones, over 70% of which appear only once. The sequencing input was PBMCs. The receptor source for this set is a woman in her thirties or forties in good health and CMV-seropositive.

J is TRBJ1-1 and V is TRBV27; 7 nucleotides agree with TRBD1. Germline CDR1 MNHEY, CDR2 SMNVEV (reference sequence). CDR3 length: 16 residues. The junction had 8 bases not matched to a gene; V was cut back by 4 bases and J by 0 bases. CDR3 DNA sequence: TGTGCCAGCAGTTCCTTAGTGAGGGGGCTGAACACTGAAGCTTTCTTT. Protein sequence: CASSSLVRGLNTEAFF.

The chain recombines TRBV29-1 with TRBJ1-5; a weak D match, TRBD1 (6 bases). The germline V and J ends were trimmed by 4 bases and 5 bases, with 12 bases remaining between them. Germline CDR1 reads SQVTM; CDR2 reads ANQGSEA. The CDR3 is 13 residues long. CDR3 region: CSVVLGGDQPQHF. The CDR3 bases are TGCAGCGTTGTGTTAGGGGGTGATCAGCCCCAGCATTTT.

This clone occurred once. Written as DNA, the CDR3 is TGTGCCTGGAGTGCACTTCGCGGGAATAATTCACCCCTCCACTTT. It encodes CAWSALRGNNSPLHF. The chain has TRBV30 and TRBJ1-6; unclear D gene. CDR1 and CDR2 (germline): GTSNPN, SVGIG (reference sequence). CDR3 length equals 15 residues. V lost 1 base and J lost 5, with 12 bases in between.

The CDR3 nucleotides are TGTGCCAGCAGCGGTGACCCAAGGGGTGGCTACACCTTC. Its protein product is CASSGDPRGGYTF. This chain links TRBV7-3 with TRBJ1-2; D perhaps matches TRBD1 (5 bases). The length of the CDR3 is 13 residues. The germline V gene has CDR1 SGHTA and CDR2 FQGTGA. Trimming took off 5 bases at V and 7 bases at J, with 14 bases between the two ends.

V gene TRBV4-1 combines with J gene TRBJ2-3; 10 nucleotides line up with TRBD2. Germline V gene lookup returns CDR1 MGHRA and CDR2 YSYEKL. V was pared by 1 base and J by 4 bases, with 2 bases of the junction left unmatched. The CDR3 loop spans 15 amino acids. In DNA, the CDR3 is TGCGCCAGCAGCCAAGGGAGCGGGGGGGCAGATACGCAGTATTTT. This translates into CASSQGSGGADTQYF.

This clone was found a few times. CDR3 sequence: CASSMRRGGAGELFF. As DNA, the CDR3 is TGTGCCAGTAGTATGAGGCGGGGGGGGGCCGGGGAGCTGTTTTTT. The chain has TRBV19 and TRBJ2-2, with 9 bases aligning to TRBD2. The trim removed 3 bases at V and 6 bases at J, leaving 5 bases unmatched. CDR1 and CDR2 from the germline V gene are LNHDA and SQIVND (reference sequence). This CDR3 comprises 15 residues.

The chain has TRBV30 and TRBJ1-5, with D hard to call. Germline V gene sequence: CDR1 GTSNPN, CDR2 SVGIG (reference sequence). Between the trimmed V and J ends, which lost 0 bases and 7 bases, there was a span of 10 bases. This CDR3 has 13 amino acids. CDR3 sequence: CAWSVALGQPQHF. In DNA, the CDR3 is TGTGCCTGGAGTGTAGCCCTCGGGCAGCCCCAGCATTTT.

CDR3: CASSPEGGYSYEQYF. The CDR3 region has the DNA TGCGCCAGCAGCCCTGAAGGCGGGTACTCCTACGAGCAGTACTTC. The chain has TRBV5-1 and TRBJ2-5, with a tentative D call TRBD2 (5 bases). The J call may be wrong; the DNA end is better matched by TRBJ2-7. This CDR3 contains 15 residues. CDR1 and CDR2 (germline): SGHRS, YFSETQ.

This sequence joins TRBV5-4 and TRBJ2-7; a weak D match, TRBD2 (5 bases). V lost 4 bases and J lost 2, with 7 bases in between. Germline assignment: CDR1 SGHNT and CDR2 YYREEE (reference sequence). CDR3 length equals 12 residues. The CDR3, as DNA: TGTGCCAGCAGCCCGGGAACCTACGAGCAGTACTTC. It specifies CASSPGTYEQYF.

The count of this clone is one. The V gene is TRBV15, the J gene TRBJ2-3; tentative D call: TRBD1 (5 bases). The V gene lost 5 bases and the J gene lost 4 bases, with 16 bases spanning the gap. CDR3 length: 15 residues. The germline V gene has CDR1 LNHNV and CDR2 YYDKDF (reference sequence). CDR3 region: CATSRFAWGSDTQYF. CDR3 DNA sequence: TGTGCCACCAGCCGTTTCGCATGGGGCTCAGATACGCAGTATTTT. The full variable domain, with the rest looked up from reference TRBV15 and TRBJ2-3, is DAMVIQNPRYQVTQFGKPVTLSCSQTLNHNVMYWYQQKSSQAPKLLFHYYDKDFNNEADTPDNFQSRRPNTSFCFLDIRSPGLGDTAMYLCATSRFAWGSDTQYFGPGTRLTVL.

CDR3: CASSQEGQGGEKLFF. CDR3 nucleotide sequence: TGTGCCAGCAGCCAAGAGGGCCAGGGGGGTGAAAAACTGTTTTTT. V gene TRBV4-2 combines with J gene TRBJ1-4, with TRBD1 matching over 7 bases. The CDR3 extends over 15 amino acids. Germline CDR1 is LGHNA and CDR2 is YNFKEQ. J lost 7 bases, V lost 0 bases, and 5 bases had no gene match.

The rearrangement uses TRBV7-9 and TRBJ1-4; 7 bases align to TRBD1. The V segment lost 2 bases and the J segment 6 bases; nucleotides outside the gene matches: 6. CDR3 length equals 15 residues. CDR1 and CDR2 from the germline V gene are SEHNR and FQNEAQ (reference sequence). Here the CDR3 reads CASSLYGQGDEKLFF. The CDR3 DNA follows: TGTGCCAGCAGCTTATATGGCCAGGGGGATGAAAAACTGTTTTTT.

The chain employs TRBV27 and TRBJ2-7; TRBD2 matches 8 bases. From germline, CDR1 is MNHEY and CDR2 SMNVEV (reference sequence). CDR3 length: 15 amino acids. V gave up 6 bases and J gave up 0 bases; unmatched junction bases: 7. This CDR3 reads CASRLAGLSSYEQYF. The CDR3 DNA follows: TGTGCCAGCAGGCTAGCGGGCCTCAGCTCCTACGAGCAGTACTTC.

This clone appeared a single time. The gene calls are TRBV28 and TRBJ1-5; tentatively, D is TRBD1 (5 bases). CDR1 and CDR2 (germline): MDHEN, SYDVKM. V gave up 6 bases and J gave up 5 bases, with 11 bases separating them. The CDR3 is 13 residues long. The CDR3 region has the DNA TGTGCCAGCAGCCCCCCGGGGGATCAGCCCCAGCATTTT. Translating it yields CASSPPGDQPQHF. Looking up the rest from reference TRBV28 and TRBJ1-5 gives the full variable domain: DVKVTQSSRYLVKRTGEKVFLECVQDMDHENMFWYRQDPGLGLRLIYFSYDVKMKEKGDIPEGYSVSREKKERFSLILESASTNQTSMYLCASSPPGDQPQHFGDGTRLSIL.

V usage is TRBV14 and J usage is TRBJ1-5; D call uncertain. Germline CDR1 reads SGHDN; CDR2 reads FVKESK. This CDR3 has 13 residues. V lost 4 bases and J lost 2, with 6 bases in between. The CDR3 protein is CASSPSGNQPQHF. The CDR3 coding sequence is TGTGCCAGCAGCCCGTCTGGCAATCAGCCCCAGCATTTT.

The DNA for the CDR3 is TGTGCCAGCAGCTTGGATCGGGGAGCGTGGAACATTCAGTACTTC. This sequence encodes CASSLDRGAWNIQYF. The chain is built from TRBV5-4 and TRBJ2-4; D is perhaps TRBD2 (5 bases). V was pared by 0 bases and J by 7 bases, with 14 bases between. The length of the CDR3 is 15 residues. Germline V gene lookup returns CDR1 SGHNT and CDR2 YYREEE (reference sequence).

V is TRBV7-2 and J is TRBJ2-3; maybe TRBD1 (5 bases). Trimming took off 1 base at V and 0 bases at J, with 8 bases between the two ends. The V gene's germline CDR1 is SGHTA and CDR2 FQGNSA. The CDR3 sequence is 15 residues long. The CDR3 nucleotides read TGTGCCAGCAGCTTAGGGCAGGGAAGCACAGATACGCAGTATTTT. This gives the protein CASSLGQGSTDTQYF.